Listed below are T cell receptor beta chains from one sample, sequenced in a study of blood T cell repertoires in COVID-19. The data were produced by immunoSEQ multiplex PCR, yet TCRdb's version contains in-frame clones alone and is incomplete. The repertoire consists of 490,000 or so clones, with 70% to 90% occurring once and the leading ten covering roughly 8%. Input material: PBMCs or T cells enriched from blood (not recorded which). The source is a woman aged 60 to 75 who had recovered from COVID-19. Both conserved end residues are part of each CDR3.

j_gene: TRBJ1-1
v_gene: TRBV24-1
CDR3aa: CATSDWGTGRNQNTEAFF

j_gene: TRBJ1-4
v_gene: TRBV3-1/TRBV3-2
CDR3aa: CASSPGTQEKLFF

j_gene: TRBJ1-1
v_gene: TRBV6-5
CDR3aa: CASRQGALGNTEAFF

j_gene: TRBJ1-1
v_gene: TRBV12-5
CDR3aa: CASGLAGGTEAFF

j_gene: TRBJ1-4
v_gene: TRBV27
CDR3aa: CASSATGERTNEKLFF

j_gene: TRBJ1-1
v_gene: TRBV9
CDR3aa: CASSPATGPRGTEAFF

j_gene: TRBJ1-3
v_gene: TRBV18
CDR3aa: CASSPKHSNSGNTIYF

j_gene: TRBJ1-2
v_gene: TRBV25-1
CDR3aa: CASSDRGRSGYTF

j_gene: TRBJ1-2
v_gene: TRBV7-9
CDR3aa: CASSTQQGTPYGYTF

j_gene: TRBJ2-7
v_gene: TRBV11-3
CDR3aa: CASSSSYEQYF

j_gene: TRBJ1-3
v_gene: TRBV6-1
CDR3aa: CASSEALGLMGGNTIYF

j_gene: TRBJ2-1
v_gene: TRBV29-1
CDR3aa: CSVATSGYNEQFF

j_gene: TRBJ1-3
v_gene: TRBV5-1
CDR3aa: CASSLQGQPGNTIYF

j_gene: TRBJ2-1
v_gene: TRBV13
CDR3aa: CASSFGAGGLWEQFF

j_gene: TRBJ1-4
v_gene: TRBV7-6
CDR3aa: CASSLGQGINEKLFF

j_gene: TRBJ2-5
v_gene: TRBV2
CDR3aa: CASSSGVGETQYF

j_gene: TRBJ2-7
v_gene: TRBV9
CDR3aa: CASSVRGDRSYEQYF

j_gene: TRBJ1-6
v_gene: TRBV19
CDR3aa: CASSTTGDLYNSPLHF

j_gene: TRBJ2-1
v_gene: TRBV6-5
CDR3aa: CASRQHNEQFF

j_gene: TRBJ1-5
v_gene: TRBV2
CDR3aa: CASSESGTANQPQHF

j_gene: TRBJ2-3
v_gene: TRBV5-1
CDR3aa: CASSFNPSGGYTDTQYF

j_gene: TRBJ2-1
v_gene: TRBV4-1
CDR3aa: CASSLPKGAIDRVYEQFF

j_gene: TRBJ1-6
v_gene: TRBV5-1
CDR3aa: CASSLGDNNSPLHF

j_gene: TRBJ1-3
v_gene: TRBV29-1
CDR3aa: CSVEDGGPGNTIYF

j_gene: TRBJ2-3
v_gene: TRBV3-1/TRBV3-2
CDR3aa: CASSTGGTDTQYF

j_gene: TRBJ1-2
v_gene: TRBV4-1
CDR3aa: CASSQDWGQGRYGYTF

j_gene: TRBJ1-5
v_gene: TRBV3-1/TRBV3-2
CDR3aa: CASSRGTGGGLGNQPQHF

j_gene: TRBJ1-1
v_gene: TRBV12-3/TRBV12-4
CDR3aa: CASSPTGWAFF

j_gene: TRBJ2-3
v_gene: TRBV5-1
CDR3aa: CASSLLSGGAADTQYF

j_gene: TRBJ1-6
v_gene: TRBV5-1
CDR3aa: CASEDGTGGSPLHF

j_gene: TRBJ1-1
v_gene: TRBV6-1
CDR3aa: CASSEFGQGIPEAFF

j_gene: TRBJ2-4
v_gene: TRBV18
CDR3aa: CASSQTRGLAGENIQYF

j_gene: TRBJ2-1
v_gene: TRBV24-1
CDR3aa: CATSDRDNEQFF

j_gene: TRBJ2-3
v_gene: TRBV30
CDR3aa: CAWSSGTSGGTDTQYF

j_gene: TRBJ2-7
v_gene: TRBV6-5
CDR3aa: CASRSGTAIYEQYF

j_gene: TRBJ2-1
v_gene: TRBV4-1
CDR3aa: CASSRTSGPYNEQFF

j_gene: TRBJ2-1
v_gene: TRBV24-1
CDR3aa: CATVIYNEQFF

j_gene: TRBJ2-2
v_gene: TRBV6-5
CDR3aa: CASTKTGVGELFF

j_gene: TRBJ2-3
v_gene: TRBV6-5
CDR3aa: CATTTGAADTQYF

j_gene: TRBJ2-4
v_gene: TRBV30
CDR3aa: CAWSRFVGGVAKNIQYF

j_gene: TRBJ1-4
v_gene: TRBV2
CDR3aa: CASSEPQGNEKLFF

j_gene: TRBJ1-1
v_gene: TRBV29-1
CDR3aa: CSVSERGTEAFF

j_gene: TRBJ1-2
v_gene: TRBV4-1
CDR3aa: CASSQPGQLYGYTF

j_gene: TRBJ2-7
v_gene: TRBV12-2
CDR3aa: CASRLKLAGGEQYF

j_gene: TRBJ1-3
v_gene: TRBV2
CDR3aa: CASSGGGGGSSGNTIYF

j_gene: TRBJ2-7
v_gene: TRBV7-2
CDR3aa: CASSLIPGQSYEQYF

j_gene: TRBJ2-3
v_gene: TRBV4-1
CDR3aa: CASSPRTSGKDTQYF

j_gene: TRBJ1-1
v_gene: TRBV28
CDR3aa: CASSVPEPGNTEAFF

j_gene: TRBJ1-2
v_gene: TRBV7-2
CDR3aa: CASSTQTGGYGYTF

j_gene: TRBJ2-1
v_gene: TRBV6-2/TRBV6-3
CDR3aa: CASSRDRAYEQFF

j_gene: TRBJ1-1
v_gene: TRBV3-1/TRBV3-2
CDR3aa: CASSQISGMNTEAFF

j_gene: TRBJ1-4
v_gene: TRBV2
CDR3aa: CASRGGQAKGKLFF

j_gene: TRBJ2-7
v_gene: TRBV11-2
CDR3aa: CASSLDVYEQYF

j_gene: TRBJ2-7
v_gene: TRBV5-4
CDR3aa: CASSSERGSSYEQYF

j_gene: TRBJ1-1
v_gene: TRBV9
CDR3aa: CASSASGLNTEAFF